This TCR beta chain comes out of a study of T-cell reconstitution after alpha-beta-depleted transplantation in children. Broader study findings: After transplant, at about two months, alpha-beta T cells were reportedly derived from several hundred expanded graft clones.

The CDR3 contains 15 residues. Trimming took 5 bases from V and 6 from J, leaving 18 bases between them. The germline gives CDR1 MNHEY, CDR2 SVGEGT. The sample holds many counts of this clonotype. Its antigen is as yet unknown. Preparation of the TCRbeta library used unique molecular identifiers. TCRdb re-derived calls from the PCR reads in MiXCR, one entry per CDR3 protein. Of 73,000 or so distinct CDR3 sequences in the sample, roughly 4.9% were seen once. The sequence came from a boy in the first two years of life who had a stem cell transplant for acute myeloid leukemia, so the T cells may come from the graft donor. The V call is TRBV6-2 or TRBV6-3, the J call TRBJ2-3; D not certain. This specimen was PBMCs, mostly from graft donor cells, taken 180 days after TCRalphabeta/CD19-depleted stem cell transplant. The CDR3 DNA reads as TGTGCCAGCAGTGACGCGCGACTTCCGCAGGATACGCAGTATTTT. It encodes CASSDARLPQDTQYF.